These 19 T cell receptor beta chains were sequenced from one sample in a study of regulatory T cells in long-lasting Graves disease. CDR3-region Arm-PCR and iRepertoire HTBI primers produced the TCR beta libraries. From the multiplex PCR reads, TCRdb called clonotypes with MiXCR, one entry per CDR3 protein. Of a few hundred thousand distinct CDR3 sequences in the sample, 15% to 20% were seen once. Time point: newly diagnosed GD, antithyroid drugs for less than 3 months. RNA from PBMCs was the source of the TCR library. The same data also contributed to another study, on T cells in Graves' hyperthyroidism and ophthalmopathy.

Here the sequenced sample was peripheral blood mononuclear cells (PBMCs), taken at new diagnosis, from a patient treated with antithyroid drugs. These receptors were taken from a woman in her twenties or thirties with Graves disease.

This clonotype was observed many times. This chain connects TRBV5-1 to TRBJ2-3, with 10 positions matching TRBD2. The CDR3 has 18 amino acids. Germline V gene data show CDR1 as SGHRS and CDR2 as YFSETQ. Trimming took 7 bases from V and 6 from J; bases not matched to a gene: 20. Here the CDR3 reads CASGGPPGTSALRDTQYF. The CDR3 DNA is TGCGCCAGCGGGGGGCCTCCCGGGACTAGCGCTCTGAGGGATACGCAGTATTTT.

The chain recombines TRBV2 with TRBJ1-3, with 7 bases matching TRBD1. This CDR3 has 17 residues. With 2 bases clipped from V and 3 bases from J, the junction kept 10 bases outside the gene matches. CDR1 and CDR2 (germline): SNHLY, FYNNEI. The CDR3 region is CASSEFGKGARGNTIYF. CDR3 bases: TGTGCCAGCAGTGAATTCGGGAAGGGGGCGCGTGGAAACACCATATATTTT.

This clonotype came up many times. V and J are TRBV20-1 and TRBJ2-3; 11 nucleotides align to TRBD2. V trimming: 6 bases; J trimming: 3 bases; junction bases outside the gene matches: 2. The CDR3 runs 13 residues. CDR1 and CDR2 from the germline V gene are DFQATT and SNEGSKA (reference sequence). For the CDR3, the DNA is TGCAGTGCCGTAGCGGGGGGGACAGATACGCAGTATTTT. Translating gives CSAVAGGTDTQYF.

This clonotype was seen at least ten times. V and J are TRBV29-1 and TRBJ2-1, with TRBD1 as a possible D gene (5 bases). CDR3 size: 13 residues. Germline lookup yields CDR1 SQVTM and CDR2 ANQGSEA. Trimming stripped 1 base from V and 7 bases from J, with 11 bases between. The CDR3 DNA follows: TGCAGCGTTGAAGGGGGCAGGGCAAATGAGCAGTTCTTC. Amino acid sequence: CSVEGGRANEQFF.

This clonotype has ten or more counts. CDR3 sequence: CASSPPGAGGYTF. CDR3 nucleotide sequence: TGTGCCAGCAGCCCCCCAGGAGCTGGCGGCTACACCTTC. V and J are TRBV3-1 and TRBJ1-2; D is unresolved. This CDR3 spans 13 amino acids. Germline-derived CDR1 and CDR2 are LGHDT and YNNKEL (reference sequence). The ends were cut back, 4 bases at V and 8 bases at J, with 14 bases in the middle.

This clonotype was detected ten times or more. V and J are TRBV20-1 and TRBJ1-5, with a tentative D call TRBD1 (6 bases). V lost 5 bases and J lost 3, with 11 bases in between. CDR3 size: 13 residues. Germline lookup yields CDR1 DFQATT and CDR2 SNEGSKA (reference sequence). The CDR3: CSAQQGINQPQHF. For the CDR3, the DNA is TGCAGTGCTCAACAGGGTATCAATCAGCCCCAGCATTTT.

This clonotype has just a few counts. This CDR3 fails to terminate in the conserved phenylalanine or tryptophan, so it likely reflects a read error. No DNA is shown, since the ends of the CDR3 on it are uncertain; the CDR3 is the one TCRdb lists. The rearrangement links TRBV6-1 to TRBJ1-1; the D segment call TRBD1 is taken from the table without a DNA check. The CDR3 spans 14 residues, counting both ends. CDR1 is MNHNS and CDR2 is SASEGT in the germline V gene. The CDR3 loop is CASIGEGLNTEALL.

This clonotype was seen only a few times. The chain has TRBV2 and TRBJ2-7, with D unresolved. V gave up 1 base and J gave up 3 bases, with 13 bases separating them. The V gene's germline CDR1 is SNHLY and CDR2 FYNNEI. The CDR3 loop spans 15 amino acids. The CDR3 sequence: CASSEDRVGHYEQYF. DNA of the CDR3: TGTGCCAGCAGTGAAGATAGAGTGGGTCACTACGAGCAGTACTTC. Using reference TRBV2 and TRBJ2-7 for the parts outside the CDR3, the full variable domain is EPEVTQTPSHQVTQMGQEVILRCVPISNHLYFYWYRQILGQKVEFLVSFYNNEISEKSEIFDDQFSVERPDGSNFTLKIRSTKLEDSAMYFCASSEDRVGHYEQYFGPGTRLTVT.

This clonotype was observed many times. This chain uses TRBV18 with TRBJ2-3, with 9 bases fitting TRBD1. V trimming: 0 bases; J trimming: 4 bases; junction bases outside the gene matches: 5. The length of the CDR3 is 16 residues. From germline, CDR1 is KGHSH and CDR2 LQKENI. The CDR3 here is CASSPPGQGGSDTQYF. CDR3 sequence (DNA): TGTGCCAGCTCACCACCGGGACAGGGAGGTTCAGATACGCAGTATTTT.

This clonotype was counted ten times or more. V gene TRBV12-3 or TRBV12-4 combines with J gene TRBJ2-3; TRBD2 matches 7 bases. The CDR3 covers 15 residues. V lost 8 bases to trimming and J lost 0 bases; unmatched junction nucleotides: 8. The CDR3 bases are TGTGCCAGCGGGTCTAGCGGCCTGAGCACAGATACGCAGTATTTT. Amino acids: CASGSSGLSTDTQYF.

This clonotype appeared many times. This chain links TRBV12-3 or TRBV12-4 with TRBJ1-2; D perhaps matches TRBD1 (6 bases). The CDR3 is 14 amino acids. V dropped 5 bases and J dropped 4 bases, with 14 bases sitting between them. In DNA form, the CDR3 reads TGTGCCAGCAGTCCCCCTCAGGGGACCTATGGCTACACCTTC. Translated, it gives CASSPPQGTYGYTF.

In its sample, this clonotype was seen many times. The chain is built from TRBV3-1 and TRBJ2-3, with 8 bases that match TRBD2. Trimming at V came to 7 bases and at J to 1 base, leaving 4 bases not matched to a gene. Germline V CDR1 and CDR2: LGHDT, YNNKEL (reference sequence). There are 14 residues in the CDR3. CDR3 amino acids: CASTGRGGTDTQYF. The CDR3 DNA reads TGTGCCAGCACCGGGAGGGGAGGCACAGATACGCAGTATTTT.

This clonotype was seen ten or more times. This chain uses TRBV6-5 with TRBJ1-1; D gene ambiguous. The ends were cut back, 0 bases at V and 5 bases at J, with 13 bases in the middle. CDR3 size: 15 residues. The germline gives CDR1 MNHEY, CDR2 SVGAGI. CDR3 nucleotide sequence: TGTGCCAGCAGTTACTCGAAAAGCGTAAGGACTGAAGCTTTCTTT. Its protein product is CASSYSKSVRTEAFF.

This clonotype was seen repeatedly, ten times or more. This chain connects TRBV3-1 to TRBJ2-7; D is undetermined. Germline V gene lookup returns CDR1 LGHDT and CDR2 YNNKEL (reference sequence). This CDR3 comprises 11 residues. Trimming took 1 base from V and 2 from J, leaving 0 bases between them. The CDR3 nucleotides read TGTGCCAGCAGCCAAGCCTACGAGCAGTACTTC. This translates into CASSQAYEQYF.

In this sample, this clonotype turned up once. The chain uses TRBV20-1 and TRBJ2-3; 11 bases are shared with TRBD2. Germline V gene sequence: CDR1 DFQATT, CDR2 SNEGSKA (reference sequence). The CDR3 totals 16 residues. The trim removed 1 base at V and 2 bases at J, leaving 5 bases unmatched. This CDR3 is CSARGSSGGVTDTQYF. Written as DNA, the CDR3 is TGCAGTGCTAGAGGGAGTAGCGGGGGGGTCACAGATACGCAGTATTTT.

This clonotype was seen at least ten times. V usage is TRBV27 and J usage is TRBJ1-5; tentative D call: TRBD1 (5 bases). V dropped 4 bases and J dropped 2 bases, with 12 bases sitting between them. Germline V gene lookup returns CDR1 MNHEY and CDR2 SMNVEV (reference sequence). The CDR3 is 15 amino acids. As DNA, the CDR3 is TGTGCCAGCAGTTCGGGGACGGTCGGCAATCAGCCCCAGCATTTT. This codes for CASSSGTVGNQPQHF.

This clonotype showed up many times. V gene TRBV12-3 or TRBV12-4 combines with J gene TRBJ2-5, with 10 bases lining up with TRBD2. V lost 0 bases, J lost 5 bases, and 9 bases stayed unmatched. This CDR3 region has 17 residues. The CDR3 DNA is TGTGCCAGCAGTTTAGCGCTCTCAGCGGGGGGGGGGGAGACCCAGTACTTC. Its protein product is CASSLALSAGGGETQYF.

In its sample, this clonotype was seen many times. The chain employs TRBV7-9 and TRBJ2-1; 7 nucleotides align to TRBD1. Germline V gene sequence: CDR1 SEHNR, CDR2 FQNEAQ (reference sequence). This CDR3 has 17 amino acids. The ends lost 6 bases at V and 1 base at J; junction bases unmatched: 12. For the CDR3, the DNA is TGTGCCAGCAGTCTCCTCACCGGGACAGAGTCCTACAATGAGCAGTTCTTC. Protein: CASSLLTGTESYNEQFF.

There are many counts of this clonotype. This chain joins TRBV2 and TRBJ1-6; no clear D. V was shortened by 8 bases and J by 7 bases, with 6 bases between the two germline ends. There are 11 residues in the CDR3. The germline CDR1 and CDR2 sequences are SNHLY and FYNNEI. CDR3 loop: CASRQNSPLHF. CDR3 bases: TGTGCCAGCCGACAAAATTCACCCCTCCACTTT.